The clone carrying this T cell receptor (beta chain) was counted only a few times. The CDR3 covers 14 residues. Trimming removed 4 bases from V and 6 bases from J, with 14 bases in between. Germline-derived CDR1 and CDR2 are SEHNR and FQNEAQ (reference sequence). These data originate in a study of T cells in Graves' hyperthyroidism and ophthalmopathy. Researchers amplified the TCR beta CDR3 regions from RNA transcripts. Primed by the HTBI set, a first-round RT-PCR was run on the TCR CDR3. Each CDR3 protein is one row after TCRdb ran MiXCR on the multiplex PCR reads. Of 450,000 to 600,000 distinct CDR3 sequences in the sample, just under 20% were seen once.

The sample taken for sequencing was blood. The TCR originated in a man aged 35-49 years with Graves' ophthalmopathy. The J gene is TRBJ2-3, the V gene TRBV7-9; D remains unclear. CDR3 region: CASSSLWKGDTQYF. In DNA, the CDR3 is TGTGCCAGCAGCTCCCTGTGGAAAGGGGATACGCAGTATTTT.